The clone carrying this TCR beta chain was detected many times. Its target is unknown. With 4 bases removed from V and 6 bases from J, the gap between germline ends came to 10 bases. CDR1 and CDR2 (germline): MDHEN, SYDVKM. The CDR3 has 12 residues. These data are taken from a study of identical twins. Whole-study results and caveats: Fewer insertions were carried by abundant cord blood beta clonotypes, but none was seen in memory repertoires. Invariant MAIT and iNKT cells may have partly biased zero-insertion analyses.

One entry per CDR3 protein results from TCRdb running MiXCR on the 5' RACE reads. The top ten clones hold roughly 12% of a sample with around 100,000 distinct CDR3 sequences, under 7% of them seen once. The sequenced material came from memory T cells sorted from blood. The TCR sequence derives from a woman aged 45-65 years in good health. This rearrangement joins TRBV28 to TRBJ2-7; possibly TRBD2 for D (5 bases). The CDR3 here is CASSSGVGEQYV. The CDR3 DNA reads as TGTGCCAGCAGTTCCGGGGTGGGCGAGCAGTACGTC.